This TCR beta chain was observed in a study of blood T cell repertoires in COVID-19. The CDR3 is 15 residues long. Deletions cut 3 bases from V and 0 bases from J, with 8 bases between. Germline V gene data show CDR1 as LNHDA and CDR2 as SQIVND (reference sequence). Method: immunoSEQ multiplex PCR; TCRdb's copy keeps in-frame clones and lacks some. This sample has approximately 230,000 clones, with about 88% found just once. In this sample, this clone turned up a few times. V gene TRBV19 combines with J gene TRBJ2-2; D gene uncertain. This clonotype originated in a woman aged 35 to 49 who had recovered from COVID-19. Sequenced: peripheral blood. CDR3 protein: CASSIFPANTGELFF. The DNA of the CDR3 is TGTGCCAGTAGTATCTTCCCAGCGAACACCGGGGAGCTGTTTTTT.